This T cell receptor (beta chain) was recovered during a study of shared clonotypes between healthy human individuals. CDR3 length: 15 residues. V lost 3 bases and J lost 5; bases outside the gene matches: 7. Germline values: CDR1 SGHDT, CDR2 YYEEEE. There were only Caucasian adults among the donors, and all lived in Nashville, Tennessee. Method: immunoSEQ multiplex PCR; TCRdb's copy keeps in-frame clones and lacks some. The sample lists some 1.1 million clones, around three quarters seen once, with about 0.94% in the top ten. The V gene is TRBV5-6, the J gene TRBJ2-5; 10 bases are a match to TRBD2. The sample consisted of memory CD4+ T cells from PBMCs. Subset of the sample: CD45RA-negative fraction. The clonotype was recovered from a man aged 18 to 30 in good health. Some clones in this sample may be carry-over from other donors' samples. The DNA for the CDR3 is TGTGCCAGCAGCTCGGCTAGCGGGAGTTATGAGACCCAGTACTTC. Translating it yields CASSSASGSYETQYF.